The sequence of this T cell receptor beta chain was determined in a study of human T cells and chemical hapten exposure. The CDR3 has 14 residues. V was shortened by 11 bases and J by 6 bases, with 20 bases between the two germline ends. In germline, CDR1 is SEHNR, CDR2 FQNEAQ (reference sequence). One entry per CDR3 protein, called by TCRdb with MiXCR from the RACE reads. Of roughly 71,000 distinct CDR3 sequences listed, 8.5% to 14% were seen once; the top ten hold roughly 1.4%. This clonotype turned up a few times. Time point described: patch test 3, about 24 weeks after DPC sensitization. The treatment was: therapeutic diphenylcyclopropenone sensitization with weekly scalp DPC.

This receptor was identified in a woman aged 45-59 years with alopecia areata. Some clones in this sample may be carry-over from other donors' samples. Sequenced here: whole blood, sampled in connection with sensitization to the hapten diphenylcyclopropenone (DPC). The genes are TRBV7-9 and TRBJ2-1, with D unresolved. CDR3 protein: CAVSRAPSGNEQFF. CDR3 DNA sequence: TGTGCCGTCTCCCGGGCCCCGTCGGGCAATGAGCAGTTCTTC.